Listed below are T cell receptor beta chains from one sample, sequenced in a study of cytomegalovirus exposure and HLA in healthy donors. The data were produced by immunoSEQ multiplex PCR, yet TCRdb's version contains in-frame clones alone and is incomplete. The sample carries fewer than 400,000 clones, 88% recorded once. Sequencing was carried out using PBMCs. All receptors derive from a man between 25 and 39 years old in good health and CMV-seronegative. The CDR3 runs from the conserved cysteine through the conserved F or W. D genes are given only for firm matches. For some rows the clone size is stated as once, few or many, or as a class when expanded; others skip it.

- TRBJ2-5 TRBV7-2 - TGTGCCAGCAGCTTAGAGCAGGGGAGTAAGACCCAGTACTTC CASSLEQGSKTQYF
- TRBJ1-1 TRBV7-9 - TGTGCCAGCAGCTTTACATCTCCTGAAGCTTTCTTT CASSFTSPEAFF
- TRBJ1-5 TRBV5-5 - TGTGCCAGCAGCTGGGGCCCGCTGGTCCAGCCCCAGCATTTT CASSWGPLVQPQHF
- TRBJ2-2 TRBV13 - TGTGCCAGCAGCTTAAATACAGGGAACACCGGGGAGCTGTTTTTT CASSLNTGNTGELFF
- TRBJ2-7 TRBV30 few TGTGCCTGGAGTGTACACTATGACGAGCAGTACTTC CAWSVHYDEQYF
TRBD1 TRBJ2-3 TRBV9 - TGTGCCAGCAGCGTGAGACAGGGGGGGACCACAGATACGCAGTATTTT CASSVRQGGTTDTQYF
TRBD1 TRBJ1-2 TRBV6-5 - TGTGCCAGCGGGGGACAGGGGGCAGTGTTTGGCTACACCTTC CASGGQGAVFGYTF
- TRBJ1-1 TRBV5-6 - TGTGCCAGCAGCCCCTGGTCCGGGACTGAGGCTTTCTTT CASSPWSGTEAFF
- TRBJ1-1 TRBV4-1 - TGCGCCAGCAGCCAGGGACTCCAGTGGACTGAAGCTTTCTTT CASSQGLQWTEAFF
TRBD2 TRBJ2-5 TRBV9 - TGTGCCAGCAGCGTATCCCCGGGACTAGCGGGGGGCGAGACCCAGTACTTC CASSVSPGLAGGETQYF
- TRBJ1-2 TRBV6-5 few TGTGCCAGCAGTTACTCAACAGGGTACTATGGCTACACCTTC CASSYSTGYYGYTF
TRBD1 TRBJ1-2 TRBV5-4 once TGTGCCAGCAGCCCCGGGACAGGGGGCTTCTATGGCTACACCTTC CASSPGTGGFYGYTF
TRBD2 TRBJ2-3 TRBV6-1 many TGTGCCAGCAGTGAGCTAGCGGGAGACACAGATACGCAGTATTTT CASSELAGDTDTQYF
TRBD2 TRBJ2-1 TRBV7-2 - TGTGCCAGCAGCTTAGTAGCGGGGGGGCCTAATGAGCAGTTCTTC CASSLVAGGPNEQFF
- TRBJ1-2 TRBV6-6 - TGTGCCAGCAGTTACGACAGTTCTAACTATGGCTACACCTTC CASSYDSSNYGYTF
TRBD1 TRBJ1-5 TRBV4-3 - TGCGCCAGCAGCCGCTCACAGGGGGCCGGCAATCAGCCCCAGCATTTT CASSRSQGAGNQPQHF
- TRBJ2-5 TRBV7-6 - TGTGCCAGCAGCTCCCTGGAGGGAGTGGAGACCCAGTACTTC CASSSLEGVETQYF
- TRBJ1-5 TRBV27 - TGTGCCAGCAGTACCAGGACAGCCGATCAGCCCCAGCATTTT CASSTRTADQPQHF